This is a list of T cell receptor beta chains from one sample in a study of blood T cell repertoires in COVID-19. Clones were sequenced by immunoSEQ multiplex PCR, and TCRdb holds only the in-frame ones, with some missing. Of about 190,000 clones in the sample, more than 60% were seen once. The material sequenced was peripheral blood. These receptors were obtained from a man aged 45 to 65 who had recovered from COVID-19. The CDR3 runs from the conserved cysteine through the conserved F or W. The order of the fields is CDR3 DNA, CDR3 protein, V gene, clone size, J gene, D gene. D genes are given only for firm matches. Size is omitted from some rows. Given values are once, few, many or a class for expanded clones.

cdr3_nt: TGCGCCAGCAGTGAGCCCGGGACAGGGGAGAATGAGCAGTTCTTC
cdr3_aa: CASSEPGTGENEQFF
v_call: TRBV10-1
clone_size: .
j_call: TRBJ2-1
d_call: TRBD1

cdr3_nt: TGCAGCGTTTTATCGGGGGATGGGGGTGAGCAGTACTTC
cdr3_aa: CSVLSGDGGEQYF
v_call: TRBV29-1
clone_size: .
j_call: TRBJ2-7
d_call: .

cdr3_nt: TGTGCCAGCTTTACACAGGGGAACGGTGGCTACACCTTC
cdr3_aa: CASFTQGNGGYTF
v_call: TRBV11-1
clone_size: .
j_call: TRBJ1-2
d_call: TRBD1

cdr3_nt: TGTGCCACCAGCAACCGGGACAGGGTAATTTTCGCTGAAGCTTTCTTT
cdr3_aa: CATSNRDRVIFAEAFF
v_call: TRBV15
clone_size: .
j_call: TRBJ1-1
d_call: TRBD1

cdr3_nt: TGTGCCACCAGTGACCAAAGGCAGGGAGGTGAGACCCAGTACTTC
cdr3_aa: CATSDQRQGGETQYF
v_call: TRBV24-1
clone_size: once
j_call: TRBJ2-5
d_call: .

cdr3_nt: TGCGCCAGCAGCCGGCGGACTAGCGGGAACACCGGGGAGCTGTTTTTT
cdr3_aa: CASSRRTSGNTGELFF
v_call: TRBV4-3
clone_size: .
j_call: TRBJ2-2
d_call: TRBD2

cdr3_nt: TGTGCCAGCAGCGTAGGGCTAGCCGGGCGGGTTTACTTC
cdr3_aa: CASSVGLAGRVYF
v_call: TRBV9
clone_size: .
j_call: TRBJ2-7
d_call: .

cdr3_nt: TGCGCCAGCAGGGGACAGGGTTTATCCATCTACGAGCAGTACTTC
cdr3_aa: CASRGQGLSIYEQYF
v_call: TRBV5-1
clone_size: .
j_call: TRBJ2-7
d_call: TRBD1

cdr3_nt: TGTGCCAGCAGGGACGTGACAGGGGTCAACACTGAAGCTTTCTTT
cdr3_aa: CASRDVTGVNTEAFF
v_call: TRBV6-5
clone_size: .
j_call: TRBJ1-1
d_call: TRBD1

cdr3_nt: TGTGCCACCTCCCGGGACAACTACGAGCAGTACTTC
cdr3_aa: CATSRDNYEQYF
v_call: TRBV2
clone_size: .
j_call: TRBJ2-7
d_call: .

cdr3_nt: TGTGCCTGGAGGGGGACAGGGGGAAGACACTATAATTCACCCCTCCACTTT
cdr3_aa: CAWRGTGGRHYNSPLHF
v_call: TRBV30
clone_size: .
j_call: TRBJ1-6
d_call: TRBD1

cdr3_nt: TGTGCCAGCAGTGTCACCTGGACAGAACGCGGGGAGCTGTTTTTT
cdr3_aa: CASSVTWTERGELFF
v_call: TRBV6-2/TRBV6-3
clone_size: .
j_call: TRBJ2-2
d_call: .

cdr3_nt: TGTGCCAGTAGCGGGAGGGCCCCGGAGACCCAGTACTTC
cdr3_aa: CASSGRAPETQYF
v_call: TRBV19
clone_size: .
j_call: TRBJ2-5
d_call: TRBD2

cdr3_nt: TGTGCCAGCAGCTGGGGGACAGGGGGCGAGCAGTACTTC
cdr3_aa: CASSWGTGGEQYF
v_call: TRBV7-3
clone_size: .
j_call: TRBJ2-7
d_call: TRBD1

cdr3_nt: TGTGCCAGCAGGGGACTAGAGCCGGCATGTTGGTACGAGCAGTACTTC
cdr3_aa: CASRGLEPACWYEQYF
v_call: TRBV21-1
clone_size: once
j_call: TRBJ2-7
d_call: .

cdr3_nt: TGTGCCACCAGTGATGACAGATATACGCAGTATTTT
cdr3_aa: CATSDDRYTQYF
v_call: TRBV24-1
clone_size: .
j_call: TRBJ2-3
d_call: .

cdr3_nt: TGCGCCAGCAGCCAAAACCGCGGAGTCAGCACAGATACGCAGTATTTT
cdr3_aa: CASSQNRGVSTDTQYF
v_call: TRBV4-1
clone_size: .
j_call: TRBJ2-3
d_call: .

cdr3_nt: TGTGCCAGCAGTTACCCGGGACTAGTTAACAGAGGTTACTCCTACAATGAGCAGTTCTTC
cdr3_aa: CASSYPGLVNRGYSYNEQFF
v_call: TRBV6-2/TRBV6-3
clone_size: .
j_call: TRBJ2-1
d_call: TRBD2

cdr3_nt: TGTGCCAGCAGCCAAGGGACAGTCAATCAGCCCCAGCATTTT
cdr3_aa: CASSQGTVNQPQHF
v_call: TRBV7-9
clone_size: many
j_call: TRBJ1-5
d_call: TRBD1

cdr3_nt: TGTGCCAGCAGTCCGACTACTTACCCGGGACTATCGATCTACAATGAGCAGTTCTTC
cdr3_aa: CASSPTTYPGLSIYNEQFF
v_call: TRBV27
clone_size: .
j_call: TRBJ2-1
d_call: TRBD2

cdr3_nt: TGTGCCAGCAGCCACCCGGGACAGGGGGCTTTCAACAATGAGCAGTTCTTC
cdr3_aa: CASSHPGQGAFNNEQFF
v_call: TRBV5-4
clone_size: .
j_call: TRBJ2-1
d_call: TRBD1

cdr3_nt: TGTGCCAGCAGCTCCGGGACAGGGAGGAACAATGAGCAGTTCTTC
cdr3_aa: CASSSGTGRNNEQFF
v_call: TRBV7-2
clone_size: .
j_call: TRBJ2-1
d_call: TRBD1

cdr3_nt: TGCAGCGTTGCGGGACAGTTGCATGAAAAACTGTTTTTT
cdr3_aa: CSVAGQLHEKLFF
v_call: TRBV29-1
clone_size: .
j_call: TRBJ1-4
d_call: TRBD1